This is a list of T cell receptor beta chains from one sample in a study of OX40 agonist ivuxolimab in advanced cancers. This table comes from immunoSEQ multiplex PCR, and its TCRdb copy is limited to in-frame clones, with some not included. Of about 70,000 clones in the sample, about 81% were seen once. The sequencing used CD4+ or CD8+ T cells sorted from blood, collected in a trial of the OX40 agonist ivuxolimab. Source of these receptors: an adult with an advanced solid tumor such as melanoma, head and neck, liver or kidney cancer. CDR3s include the opening cysteine and the closing phenylalanine or tryptophan.

>TRBJ1-3|TRBV4-3|15
CASSQDISSGNTIYF
>TRBJ1-2|TRBV27|16
CASSKGTGGAGYGYTF
>TRBJ2-5|TRBV7-6|15
CASSLTGGTQETQYF
>TRBJ2-3|TRBV29-1|15
CSQSRGTGGPDTQYF
>TRBJ2-2|TRBV4-3|18
CASSQDLSIAARTGELFF
>TRBJ2-1|TRBV7-9|15
CASSSPGGVYSEQFF
>TRBJ2-2|TRBV10-3|14
CAISDGLNTGELFF
>TRBJ2-5|TRBV5-1|14
CASSLMGGEETQYF
>TRBJ1-3|TRBV5-1|13
CASRADSGNTIYF
>TRBJ1-5|TRBV11-3|14
CASRRDWEGQPQHF
>TRBJ1-2|TRBV5-4|17
CASSLVSRDESNYGYTF
>TRBJ1-2|TRBV4-1|14
CASSQEPLQSGYTF
>TRBJ1-5|TRBV6-5|15
CASTLTGGGNQPQHF
>TRBJ2-7|TRBV4-1|17
CAGSQKLTSGSAYEQYF
>TRBJ1-2|TRBV5-8|14
CASRSGSPNYGYTF
>TRBJ1-1|TRBV29-1|12
CSVDLGRSEAFF
>TRBJ2-7|TRBV6-1|14
CASSRSGGTYEQYF
>TRBJ2-7|TRBV7-6|16
CASSLRGRTSSYEQYF
>TRBJ2-3|TRBV6-5|13
CASTIPRTDTQYF
>TRBJ1-1|TRBV6-1|13
CASSETGTGEAFF
>TRBJ1-1|TRBV6-5|14
CASSIQGGDTEAFF
>TRBJ1-5|TRBV30|15
CAWSVRGGWDQPQHF
>TRBJ2-7|TRBV4-3|15
CASSQGIGRGLEQYF
>TRBJ2-2|TRBV5-1|14
CASIGQGYTGELFF
>TRBJ2-7|TRBV5-1|14
CASSLETVSYEQYF
>TRBJ1-5|TRBV29-1|12
CSVGQSDQPQHF
>TRBJ2-2|TRBV29-1|17
CSVAGTGARRDTGELFF
>TRBJ1-2|TRBV5-1|16
CASSQTGTGLTYGYTF
>TRBJ2-1|TRBV29-1|14
CSVEAPGLRNEQFF
>TRBJ1-2|TRBV25-1|14
CASSGITDSYGYTF
>TRBJ2-1|TRBV9|14
CASSVVVSGNEQFF
>TRBJ2-1|TRBV7-6|11
CASSISEWQFF
>TRBJ1-1|TRBV30|11
CAWSLGAEAFF
>TRBJ2-1|TRBV19|14
CASSIWGQGNEQFF